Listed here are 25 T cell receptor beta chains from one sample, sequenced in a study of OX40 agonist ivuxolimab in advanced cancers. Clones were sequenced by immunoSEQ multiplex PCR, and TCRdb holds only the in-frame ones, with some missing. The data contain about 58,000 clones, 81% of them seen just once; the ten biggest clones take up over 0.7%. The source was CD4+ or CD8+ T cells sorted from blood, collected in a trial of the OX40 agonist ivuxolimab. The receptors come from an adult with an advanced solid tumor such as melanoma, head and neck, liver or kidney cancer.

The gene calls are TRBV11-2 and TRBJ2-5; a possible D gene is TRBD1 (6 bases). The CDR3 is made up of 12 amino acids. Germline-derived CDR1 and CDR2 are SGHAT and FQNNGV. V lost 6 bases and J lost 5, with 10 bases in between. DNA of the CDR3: TGTGCCAGCAGAACAGGGTTCGAGACCCAGTACTTC. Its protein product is CASRTGFETQYF.

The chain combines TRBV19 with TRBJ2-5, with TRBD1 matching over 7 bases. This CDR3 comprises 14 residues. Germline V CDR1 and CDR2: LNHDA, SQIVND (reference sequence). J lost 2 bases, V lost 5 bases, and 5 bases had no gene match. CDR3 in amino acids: CASSPMGQQETQYF. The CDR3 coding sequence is TGTGCCAGTAGTCCAATGGGACAGCAAGAGACCCAGTACTTC. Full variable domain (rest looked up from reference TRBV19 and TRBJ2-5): DGGITQSPKYLFRKEGQNVTLSCEQNLNHDAMYWYRQDPGQGLRLIYYSQIVNDFQKGDIAEGYSVSREKKESFPLTVTSAQKNPTAFYLCASSPMGQQETQYFGPGTRLLVL.

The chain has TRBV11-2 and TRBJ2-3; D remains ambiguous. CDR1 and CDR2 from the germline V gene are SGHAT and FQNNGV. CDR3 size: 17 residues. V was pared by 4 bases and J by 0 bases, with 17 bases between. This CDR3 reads CASSSRVSLASTDTQYF. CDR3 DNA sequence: TGTGCCAGCAGCTCTCGGGTGTCCTTGGCTAGCACAGATACGCAGTATTTT.

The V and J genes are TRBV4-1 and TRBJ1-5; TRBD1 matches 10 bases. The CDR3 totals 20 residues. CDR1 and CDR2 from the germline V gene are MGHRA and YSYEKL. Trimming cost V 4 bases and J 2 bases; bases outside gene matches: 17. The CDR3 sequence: CASSLRPRDRGGLGNQPQHF. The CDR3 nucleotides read TGCGCCAGCAGCCTCCGTCCCCGGGACAGGGGTGGGTTAGGCAATCAGCCCCAGCATTTT.

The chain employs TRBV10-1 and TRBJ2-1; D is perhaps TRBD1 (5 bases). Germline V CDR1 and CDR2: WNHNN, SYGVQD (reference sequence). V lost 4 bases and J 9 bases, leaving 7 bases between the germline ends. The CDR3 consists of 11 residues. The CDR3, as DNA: TGCGCCAGCAGTGGTGACAGTGAGCAGTTCTTC. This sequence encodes CASSGDSEQFF.

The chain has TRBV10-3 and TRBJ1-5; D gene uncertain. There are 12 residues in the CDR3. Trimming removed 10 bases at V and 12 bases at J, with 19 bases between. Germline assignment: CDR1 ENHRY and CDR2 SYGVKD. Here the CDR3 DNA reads TGTGCCACCACGGGGTCGGATTCGCGCCAGCATTTT. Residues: CATTGSDSRQHF.

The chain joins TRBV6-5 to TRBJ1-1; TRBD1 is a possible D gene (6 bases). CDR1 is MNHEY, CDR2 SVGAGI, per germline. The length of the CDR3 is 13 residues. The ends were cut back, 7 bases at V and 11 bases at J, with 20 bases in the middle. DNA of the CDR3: TGTGCCAGCACCCCAGGGGACTGGGCCTCGGCTTTCTTT. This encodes CASTPGDWASAFF.

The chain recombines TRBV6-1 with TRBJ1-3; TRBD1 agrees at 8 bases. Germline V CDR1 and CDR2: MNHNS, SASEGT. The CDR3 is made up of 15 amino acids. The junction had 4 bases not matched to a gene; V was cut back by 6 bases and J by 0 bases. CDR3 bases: TGTGCCAGCAGGGCCGGGACAGGCTCTGGAAACACCATATATTTT. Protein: CASRAGTGSGNTIYF.

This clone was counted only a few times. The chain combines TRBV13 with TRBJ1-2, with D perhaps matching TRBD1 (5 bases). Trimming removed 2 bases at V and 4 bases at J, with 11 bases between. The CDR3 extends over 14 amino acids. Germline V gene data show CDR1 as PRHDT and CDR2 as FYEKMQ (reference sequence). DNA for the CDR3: TGTGCCAGCAGCTTAAAGGGACCGAGCTATGGCTACACCTTC. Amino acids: CASSLKGPSYGYTF.

DNA of the CDR3: TGTGCCAGCAGCTCCCTTACGGGGAGAGTCGGGTTTGGCTACACCTTC. This encodes CASSSLTGRVGFGYTF. J is TRBJ1-2 and V is TRBV11-2; D gene uncertain. The germline gives CDR1 SGHAT, CDR2 FQNNGV. Deletions cut 4 bases from V and 7 bases from J, with 22 bases between. This CDR3 spans 16 amino acids.

Written as DNA, the CDR3 is TGTGCCAGTAGTAGGAGGACAGGGAGGAATTCACCCCTCCACTTT. This codes for CASSRRTGRNSPLHF. This chain uses TRBV19 with TRBJ1-6; 8 bases line up with TRBD1. Per germline, CDR1 LNHDA and CDR2 SQIVND (reference sequence). The CDR3 contains 15 residues. V trimming: 4 bases; J trimming: 7 bases; junction bases outside the gene matches: 6.

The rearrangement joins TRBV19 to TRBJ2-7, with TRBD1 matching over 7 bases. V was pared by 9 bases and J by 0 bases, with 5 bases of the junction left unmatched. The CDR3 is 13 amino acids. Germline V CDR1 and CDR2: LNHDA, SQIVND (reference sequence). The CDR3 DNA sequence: TGTGCCAGCTCCGGGACAGCCTCCTACGAGCAGTACTTC. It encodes CASSGTASYEQYF.

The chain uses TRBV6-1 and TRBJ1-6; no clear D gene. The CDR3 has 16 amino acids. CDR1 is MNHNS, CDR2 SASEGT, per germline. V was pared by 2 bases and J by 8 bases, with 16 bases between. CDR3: CASSEIFGVPHSPLHF. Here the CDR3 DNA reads TGTGCCAGCAGTGAAATTTTTGGGGTTCCGCATTCACCCCTCCACTTT.

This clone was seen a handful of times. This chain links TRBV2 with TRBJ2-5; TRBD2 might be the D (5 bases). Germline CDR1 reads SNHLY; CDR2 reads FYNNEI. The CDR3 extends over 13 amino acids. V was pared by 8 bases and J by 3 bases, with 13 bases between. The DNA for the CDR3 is TGTGCCAGCCAAGCGGCGATTAAAGAGACCCAGTACTTC. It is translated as CASQAAIKETQYF.

The CDR3 nucleotides are TGCGCCAGCGGAGCAGGAGACTATAATGAAAAACTGTTTTTT. This codes for CASGAGDYNEKLFF. This chain uses TRBV5-1 with TRBJ1-4; D is undetermined. The CDR3 runs 14 residues. Germline CDR1 and CDR2: SGHRS and YFSETQ. Trimming took off 7 bases at V and 4 bases at J, with 14 bases between the two ends.

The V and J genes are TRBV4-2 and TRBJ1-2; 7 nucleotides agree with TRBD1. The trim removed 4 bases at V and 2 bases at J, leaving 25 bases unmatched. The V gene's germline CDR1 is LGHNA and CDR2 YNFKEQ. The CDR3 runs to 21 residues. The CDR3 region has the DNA TGTGCCAGCAGCCGAGACTTATTCGACAGGGCTAATCCAACCCACAACTATGGCTACACCTTC. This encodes CASSRDLFDRANPTHNYGYTF.

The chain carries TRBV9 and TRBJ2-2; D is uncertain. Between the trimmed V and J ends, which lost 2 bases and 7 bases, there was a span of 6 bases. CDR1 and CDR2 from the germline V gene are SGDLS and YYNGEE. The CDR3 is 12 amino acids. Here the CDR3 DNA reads TGTGCCAGCAGCGTGGCCGTCGGGGAGCTGTTTTTT. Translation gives CASSVAVGELFF.

CDR3 nucleotides: TGCAGCGTTGAACCCCCGGGGGGGGCCTACAATGAGCAGTTCTTC. The encoded protein is CSVEPPGGAYNEQFF. The rearrangement joins TRBV29-1 to TRBJ2-1; 8 nucleotides align to TRBD2. The V gene's germline CDR1 is SQVTM and CDR2 ANQGSEA. The CDR3 contains 15 residues. V trimming: 2 bases; J trimming: 2 bases; junction bases outside the gene matches: 5.

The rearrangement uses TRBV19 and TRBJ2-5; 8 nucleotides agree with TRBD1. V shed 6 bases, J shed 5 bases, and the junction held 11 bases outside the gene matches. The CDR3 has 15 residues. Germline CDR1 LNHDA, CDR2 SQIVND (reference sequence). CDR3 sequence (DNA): TGTGCCAGTAGGAAACGACAGGGGACGGGTGAGACCCAGTACTTC. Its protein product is CASRKRQGTGETQYF.

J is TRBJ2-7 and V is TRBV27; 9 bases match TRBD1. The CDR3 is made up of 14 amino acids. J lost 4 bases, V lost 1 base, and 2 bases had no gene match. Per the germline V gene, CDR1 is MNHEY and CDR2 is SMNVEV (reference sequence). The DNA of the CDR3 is TGTGCCAGCAGTTTATACAGGGGGCGATACGAGCAGTACTTC. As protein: CASSLYRGRYEQYF.

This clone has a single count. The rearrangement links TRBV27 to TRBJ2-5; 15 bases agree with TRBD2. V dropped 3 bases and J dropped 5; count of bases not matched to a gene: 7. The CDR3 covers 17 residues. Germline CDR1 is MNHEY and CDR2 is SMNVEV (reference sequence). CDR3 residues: CASSLRTSGGAQETQYF. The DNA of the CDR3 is TGTGCCAGCAGTTTGCGGACTAGCGGGGGGGCCCAGGAGACCCAGTACTTC.

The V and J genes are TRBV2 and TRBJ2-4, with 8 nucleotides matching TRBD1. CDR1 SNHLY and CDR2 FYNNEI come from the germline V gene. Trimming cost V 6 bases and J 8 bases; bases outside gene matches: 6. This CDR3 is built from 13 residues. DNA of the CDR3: TGTGCCAGCAGAACGGACAGGGTGGACATTCAGTACTTC. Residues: CASRTDRVDIQYF. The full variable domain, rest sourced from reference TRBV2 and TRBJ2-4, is EPEVTQTPSHQVTQMGQEVILRCVPISNHLYFYWYRQILGQKVEFLVSFYNNEISEKSEIFDDQFSVERPDGSNFTLKIRSTKLEDSAMYFCASRTDRVDIQYFGAGTRLSVL.

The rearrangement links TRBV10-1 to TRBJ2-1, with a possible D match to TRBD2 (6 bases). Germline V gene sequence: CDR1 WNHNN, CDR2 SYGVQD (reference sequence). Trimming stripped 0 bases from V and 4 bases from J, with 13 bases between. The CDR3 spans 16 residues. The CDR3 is CASSESEGRRYNEQFF. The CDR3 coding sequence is TGCGCCAGCAGTGAGTCCGAGGGGAGGAGATACAATGAGCAGTTCTTC.

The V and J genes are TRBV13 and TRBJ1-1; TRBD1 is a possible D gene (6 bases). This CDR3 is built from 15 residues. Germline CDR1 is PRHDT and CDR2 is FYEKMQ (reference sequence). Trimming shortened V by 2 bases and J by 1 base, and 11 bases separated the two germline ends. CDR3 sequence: CASSLSGGGNTEAFF. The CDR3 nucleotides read TGTGCCAGCAGCTTAAGTGGAGGGGGGAACACTGAAGCTTTCTTT.

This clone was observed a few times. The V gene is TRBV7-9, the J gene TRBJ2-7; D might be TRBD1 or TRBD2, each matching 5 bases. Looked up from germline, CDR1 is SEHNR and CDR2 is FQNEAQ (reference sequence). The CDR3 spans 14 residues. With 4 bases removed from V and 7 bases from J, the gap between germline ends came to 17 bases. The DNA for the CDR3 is TGTGCCAGCAGCTCCACGGGACCCATGGGGGAGCAGTACTTC. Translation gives CASSSTGPMGEQYF.